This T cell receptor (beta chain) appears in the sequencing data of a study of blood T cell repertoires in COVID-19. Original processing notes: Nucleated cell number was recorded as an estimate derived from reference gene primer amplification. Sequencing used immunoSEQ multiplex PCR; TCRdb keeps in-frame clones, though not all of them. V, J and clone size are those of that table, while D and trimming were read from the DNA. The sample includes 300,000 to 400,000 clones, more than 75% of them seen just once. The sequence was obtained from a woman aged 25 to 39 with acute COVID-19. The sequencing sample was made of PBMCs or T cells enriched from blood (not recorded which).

The CDR3: CAANRDRNNSPLHF. The CDR3 DNA follows: TGTGCCGCGAACCGGGACAGAAATAATTCACCCCTCCACTTT. The chain recombines TRBV30 with TRBJ1-6, with 7 bases that match TRBD1. J gave up 5 bases and V 8 bases, and 9 bases lay outside the gene matches. Germline CDR1 is GTSNPN and CDR2 is SVGIG (reference sequence). The CDR3 loop spans 14 amino acids.